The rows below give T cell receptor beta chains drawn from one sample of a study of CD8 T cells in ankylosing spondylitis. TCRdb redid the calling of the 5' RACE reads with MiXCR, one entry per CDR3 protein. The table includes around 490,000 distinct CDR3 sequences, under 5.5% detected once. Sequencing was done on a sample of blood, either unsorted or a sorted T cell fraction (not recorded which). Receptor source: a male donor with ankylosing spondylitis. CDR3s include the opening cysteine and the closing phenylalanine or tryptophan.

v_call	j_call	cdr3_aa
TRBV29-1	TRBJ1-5	CSVSGSGQPQHF
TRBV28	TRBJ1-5	CASSLAGLTQPQHF
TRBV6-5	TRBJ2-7	CASSYARGYEQYF
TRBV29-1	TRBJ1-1	CSVEESEAFF
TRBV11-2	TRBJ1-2	CASSLAGTSGYTF
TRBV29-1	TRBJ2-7	CSVRTGLREQYF
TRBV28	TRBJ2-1	CASSPRPGVHYNEQFF
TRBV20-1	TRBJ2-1	CSAAPLAGVRNEQFF
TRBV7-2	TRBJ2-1	CASSLGSSRRRQASSYNEQFF
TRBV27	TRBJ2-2	CASKSSGKGELFF
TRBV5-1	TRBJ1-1	CATKRADENTEAFF
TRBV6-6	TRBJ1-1	CASRTGAEAFF
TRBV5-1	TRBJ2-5	CASSSELAGLGETQYF
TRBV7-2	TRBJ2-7	CASRPGTDSYEQYF
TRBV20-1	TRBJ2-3	CSATPRGRDTQYF
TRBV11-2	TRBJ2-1	CASSLFATGLLSYNEQFF
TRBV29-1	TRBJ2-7	CSARGSRGLSYEQYF